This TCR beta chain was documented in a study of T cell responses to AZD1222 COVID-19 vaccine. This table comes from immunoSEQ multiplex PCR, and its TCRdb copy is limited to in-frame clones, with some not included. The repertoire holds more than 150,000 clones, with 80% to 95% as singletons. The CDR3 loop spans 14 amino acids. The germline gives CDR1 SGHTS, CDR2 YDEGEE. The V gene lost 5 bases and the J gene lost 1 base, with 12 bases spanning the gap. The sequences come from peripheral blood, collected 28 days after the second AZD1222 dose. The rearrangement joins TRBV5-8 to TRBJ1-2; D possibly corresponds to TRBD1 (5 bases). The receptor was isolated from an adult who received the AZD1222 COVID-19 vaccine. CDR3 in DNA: TGTGCCAGCAGTCTCGGGGGAAATAACTATGGCTACACCTTC. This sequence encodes CASSLGGNNYGYTF.